This record covers a single T cell receptor beta chain. Its target is not known. The record originates from a study of cytomegalovirus exposure and HLA in healthy donors. Overall study results and limits: Reports indicate that TCR beta sequences accurately predicted the HLA-A and HLA-B alleles of most subjects. Researchers reported in a later analysis that common viral pathogens appeared linked to several top clusters.

Use of 60 Vbeta and 13 Jbeta primers characterized the PCR. Data came from immunoSEQ multiplex PCR; TCRdb stores just in-frame clones and leaves some out. The listing contains under 200,000 clones. The receptor comes from a man aged 25 to 40 in good health and CMV-seronegative. Sequencing was carried out using PBMCs.

CDR3 region: CSCLREGRSYEQYF. The CDR3 nucleotides read TGCAGCTGTCTTAGAGAGGGCAGGTCCTACGAGCAGTACTTC. J is TRBJ2-7 and V is TRBV29-1, with a weak D call TRBD2 (5 bases). The CDR3 loop spans 14 amino acids. Per germline, CDR1 SQVTM and CDR2 ANQGSEA. Trimming removed 8 bases from V and 1 base from J, with 18 bases in between.